Listed here are 22 T cell receptor beta chains from one sample, sequenced in a study of T-cell reconstitution after alpha-beta-depleted transplantation in children. It was with unique molecular identifiers that the TCRbeta library was prepared. MiXCR, run by TCRdb on the PCR reads, gives a single entry per CDR3 protein. Among about 580,000 distinct CDR3 sequences, 23% were seen once, and the ten largest hold roughly 15%. The sequences come from PBMCs, mostly from graft donor cells, collected 360 days after TCRalphabeta/CD19-depleted stem cell transplant. The receptors shown here come from a boy under two years old who had a stem cell transplant for acute myeloid leukemia, so the T cells may come from the graft donor.

This clonotype showed up many times. V usage is TRBV20-1 and J usage is TRBJ1-6; D is possibly TRBD1 (6 bases). Deletions cut 5 bases from V and 5 bases from J, with 19 bases between. In germline, CDR1 is DFQATT, CDR2 SNEGSKA (reference sequence). This CDR3 contains 16 residues. CDR3 coding DNA: TGCAGTGCTCCATCGGGGGAAGGGGGGGATAATTCACCCCTCCACTTT. Translating gives CSAPSGEGGDNSPLHF.

This clonotype showed up many times. The chain is built from TRBV5-5 and TRBJ2-7, with 9 bases identical to TRBD2. Germline assignment: CDR1 SGHKS and CDR2 YYEKEE (reference sequence). V shed 4 bases, J shed 0 bases, and the junction held 5 bases outside the gene matches. CDR3 length: 15 residues. CDR3 in DNA: TGTGCCAGCAGCGATCTTAGCGGGGGCTCCTACGAGCAGTACGTC. It specifies CASSDLSGGSYEQYV.

The chain joins TRBV28 to TRBJ1-1, with D unresolved. V lost 7 bases, J lost 5 bases, and 11 bases lay in between. Germline CDR1 is MDHEN and CDR2 is SYDVKM. This CDR3 spans 12 amino acids. CDR3 in amino acids: CASKEVGTEAFF. The CDR3 DNA reads as TGTGCCAGCAAGGAGGTCGGGACTGAAGCTTTCTTT.

A single count supports this clonotype. V is TRBV6-5 and J is TRBJ1-2; D is uncertain. The ends were cut back, 0 bases at V and 8 bases at J, with 19 bases in the middle. Germline V CDR1 and CDR2: MNHEY, SVGAGI. The CDR3 totals 16 residues. CDR3 DNA sequence: TGTGCCAGCAGTTACTCCGCAGGAATCGATTGGGAGGGCTACACCTTC. It yields the protein CASSYSAGIDWEGYTF.

The rearrangement uses TRBV18 and TRBJ2-5, with a possible D match to TRBD2 (6 bases). This CDR3 contains 14 residues. With 2 bases removed from V and 1 base from J, the gap between germline ends came to 8 bases. Germline V gene data show CDR1 as KGHSH and CDR2 as LQKENI. The CDR3 reads CASSPAGPQETQYF. DNA for the CDR3: TGTGCCAGCTCACCAGCGGGGCCCCAAGAGACCCAGTACTTC.

This clonotype came up a few times. The V gene is TRBV12-3 or TRBV12-4, the J gene TRBJ2-3; 7 nucleotides align to TRBD1. This CDR3 is 14 amino acids long. J was trimmed by 3 bases and V by 6 bases; bases with no gene match: 6. Here the CDR3 DNA reads TGTGCCAGCAGCATAGGGGGCGAGACAGATACGCAGTATTTT. Its translation: CASSIGGETDTQYF.

This clonotype was seen only a few times. V is TRBV27 and J is TRBJ1-2; 8 bases agree with TRBD1. The CDR3 runs to 16 residues. Germline V gives CDR1 MNHEY, CDR2 SMNVEV (reference sequence). Trimming at V came to 6 bases and at J to 3 bases, leaving 12 bases not matched to a gene. CDR3 sequence (DNA): TGTGCCAGCAGCCGAACCGGGACAGGAGCCCACTATGGCTACACCTTC. This gives the protein CASSRTGTGAHYGYTF.

This rearrangement joins TRBV7-9 to TRBJ2-5; D is ambiguous. Germline loops: CDR1 SEHNR, CDR2 FQNEAQ (reference sequence). CDR3 length: 16 residues. The V end lost 1 base, the J end lost 0 bases, and 12 bases lay between the germline ends. The CDR3 loop reads CASSLDPDKDQETQYF. CDR3 in DNA: TGTGCCAGCAGCTTAGACCCGGATAAGGACCAAGAGACCCAGTACTTC.

This chain joins TRBV28 and TRBJ2-4, with D perhaps given as TRBD1 or TRBD2 (6 bases each). The CDR3 sequence is 17 residues long. Germline V gene data show CDR1 as MDHEN and CDR2 as SYDVKM. V gave up 1 base and J gave up 0 bases, with 13 bases separating them. CDR3 region: CASSLFSRGLAKNIQYF. In DNA form, the CDR3 reads TGTGCCAGCAGTTTATTCTCCAGGGGACTAGCCAAAAACATTCAGTACTTC.

This clonotype occurred once. This chain uses TRBV28 with TRBJ2-5; D assignment may be TRBD1 or TRBD2 (6 bases each). The V gene lost 5 bases and the J gene lost 5 bases, with 12 bases spanning the gap. The CDR3 runs to 13 residues. CDR1 and CDR2 from the germline V gene are MDHEN and SYDVKM. CDR3 DNA: TGTGCCAGCAGTCGGTCGGGGGCGGAGACCCAGTACTTC. It yields the protein CASSRSGAETQYF.

At least ten counts were recorded for this clonotype. The chain carries TRBV12-3 or TRBV12-4 and TRBJ2-5; D is ambiguous. The V end was cut by 3 bases, the J end by 4 bases, with 12 bases between. This CDR3 has 14 residues. The chain's CDR3 is CASSFVSFRETQYF. CDR3 bases: TGTGCCAGCAGTTTTGTGAGCTTTCGAGAGACCCAGTACTTC.

The chain is built from TRBV9 and TRBJ2-1, with 14 bases aligning to TRBD2. Trimming at V came to 4 bases and at J to 5 bases, leaving 5 bases not matched to a gene. CDR1 SGDLS and CDR2 YYNGEE come from the germline V gene. CDR3 size: 16 residues. The CDR3 here is CASSPRLAGGHNEQFF. CDR3 DNA: TGTGCCAGCAGCCCTCGACTAGCGGGGGGGCACAATGAGCAGTTCTTC.

Note on this clonotype: A read error may explain this, as a much larger clone is one base away. This rearrangement joins TRBV6-2 or TRBV6-3 to TRBJ2-3; D remains ambiguous. Germline CDR1 is MNHEY and CDR2 is SVGEGT. V dropped 2 bases and J dropped 1 base, with 4 bases sitting between them. CDR3 length equals 13 residues. The CDR3 DNA follows: TGTGCCAGCAGTTACGGGCGCACAGATACGCAGTATTTT. Its protein is CASSYGRTDTQYF.

The chain recombines TRBV4-2 with TRBJ1-2, with D possibly TRBD1 on 5 matching bases. In germline, CDR1 is LGHNA, CDR2 YNFKEQ. V lost 5 bases and J lost 0, with 19 bases in between. The CDR3 has 17 residues. CDR3 protein: CASSADSPPLPNYGYTF. CDR3 in DNA: TGTGCCAGCAGCGCAGACAGTCCACCCCTTCCTAACTATGGCTACACCTTC.

This clonotype was observed many times. The chain combines TRBV6-1 with TRBJ2-2, with D uncertain. The CDR3 is 15 amino acids. The germline CDR1 and CDR2 sequences are MNHNS and SASEGT. V was pared by 10 bases and J by 2 bases, with 17 bases between. CDR3: CATKRVLLNTGELFF. DNA for the CDR3: TGTGCCACCAAAAGGGTTTTGCTAAACACCGGGGAGCTGTTTTTT.

CDR3 loop: CASSPGSPINWTGAHEQFF. For the CDR3, the DNA is TGTGCCAGCTCACCAGGGTCGCCGATAAATTGGACAGGGGCGCATGAGCAGTTCTTC. The J gene is TRBJ2-1, the V gene TRBV18; 9 bases match TRBD1. Germline CDR1 and CDR2: KGHSH and LQKENI. Trimming at V came to 2 bases and at J to 8 bases, leaving 19 bases not matched to a gene. The CDR3 spans 19 residues. The full variable domain, its missing parts supplied by reference TRBV18 and TRBJ2-1, is NAGVMQNPRHLVRRRGQEARLRCSPMKGHSHVYWYRQLPEEGLKFMVYLQKENIIDESGMPKERFSAEFPKEGPSILRIQQVVRGDSAAYFCASSPGSPINWTGAHEQFFGPGTRLTVL.

The CDR3 sequence: CASSLGRARSTDTQYF. The CDR3 DNA sequence: TGTGCCAGCAGCTTAGGGCGAGCTCGCAGCACAGATACGCAGTATTTT. The genes are TRBV7-2 and TRBJ2-3; no definite D call. In germline, CDR1 is SGHTA, CDR2 FQGNSA. The V end lost 1 base, the J end lost 0 bases, and 11 bases lay between the germline ends. This CDR3 has 16 amino acids.

The chain employs TRBV4-2 and TRBJ1-1; 9 bases agree with TRBD1. V lost 1 base to trimming and J lost 5 bases; unmatched junction nucleotides: 5. Germline V CDR1 and CDR2: LGHNA, YNFKEQ. This CDR3 is 15 amino acids long. For the CDR3, the DNA is TGTGCCAGCAGCCAAGCCGGGGACAGGGATACTGAAGCTTTCTTT. Translating it yields CASSQAGDRDTEAFF.

This clonotype has more than one count but fewer than ten. The rearrangement links TRBV15 to TRBJ1-1; D unresolved. Germline-derived CDR1 and CDR2 are LNHNV and YYDKDF (reference sequence). The V end lost 3 bases, the J end lost 0 bases, and 8 bases lay between the germline ends. The CDR3 loop spans 14 amino acids. The CDR3 DNA sequence: TGTGCCACCAGCAGCGCGGATATGAACACTGAAGCTTTCTTT. It translates to CATSSADMNTEAFF.

This clonotype was counted a few times. V is TRBV20-1 and J is TRBJ1-1; no reliable D call. V lost 2 bases and J 1 base, leaving 8 bases between the germline ends. The CDR3 is made up of 13 amino acids. Germline lookup yields CDR1 DFQATT and CDR2 SNEGSKA (reference sequence). The CDR3 DNA reads as TGCAGTGCTAGAACCACGGGGAACACTGAAGCTTTCTTT. Residues: CSARTTGNTEAFF.

The sample holds a few counts of this clonotype. V usage is TRBV20-1 and J usage is TRBJ1-1; a possible D gene is TRBD1 (5 bases). CDR1 and CDR2 from the germline V gene are DFQATT and SNEGSKA (reference sequence). With 3 bases removed from V and 1 base from J, the gap between germline ends came to 12 bases. The CDR3 sequence is 14 residues long. Written as DNA, the CDR3 is TGCAGTGCTAGGAGTGGGGGACCGAACACTGAAGCTTTCTTT. It codes for CSARSGGPNTEAFF.

The chain carries TRBV2 and TRBJ1-2; 8 bases line up with TRBD1. Looked up from germline, CDR1 is SNHLY and CDR2 is FYNNEI. With 6 bases clipped from V and 4 bases from J, the junction kept 16 bases outside the gene matches. The length of the CDR3 is 17 residues. CDR3 residues: CASRVQGARGGPYGYTF. The CDR3 DNA sequence: TGTGCCAGCAGAGTTCAGGGGGCGCGCGGAGGACCCTATGGCTACACCTTC.